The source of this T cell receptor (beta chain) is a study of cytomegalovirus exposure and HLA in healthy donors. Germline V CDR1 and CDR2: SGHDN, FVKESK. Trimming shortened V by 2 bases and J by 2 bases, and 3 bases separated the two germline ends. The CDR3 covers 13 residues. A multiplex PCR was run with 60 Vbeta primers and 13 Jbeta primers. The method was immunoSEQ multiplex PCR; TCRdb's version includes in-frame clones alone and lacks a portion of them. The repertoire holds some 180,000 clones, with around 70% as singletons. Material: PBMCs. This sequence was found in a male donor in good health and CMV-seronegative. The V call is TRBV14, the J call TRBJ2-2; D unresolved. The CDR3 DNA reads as TGTGCCAGCAGCCAACGTAACACCGGGGAGCTGTTTTTT. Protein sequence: CASSQRNTGELFF.